Listed below are T cell receptor beta chains from one sample, sequenced in a study of blood T cell repertoires in COVID-19. Measured with immunoSEQ multiplex PCR; TCRdb has only the in-frame clones, and not every one. The table includes 100,000 to 150,000 clones, about four fifths detected once. The source material was peripheral blood. These receptors were collected from a man in his forties with active or convalescent COVID-19. Both conserved end residues are part of each CDR3. Fields, in order: D gene, clone size, J gene, V gene, CDR3 DNA, CDR3 protein. D genes are given only for firm matches. Clone size, where shown, is once, few, many, or a class for clones that have expanded.

>NA|NA|TRBJ1-6|TRBV30
TGTGCCTGGGAGGGAGGAAGGTCTTACCCGGCCCTTAATTCACCCCTCCACTTT
CAWEGGRSYPALNSPLHF
>NA|NA|TRBJ2-7|TRBV6-5
TGTGCCAGCAGTACTCCCCGGGGGGCTATATACGAGCAGTACTTC
CASSTPRGAIYEQYF
>TRBD1|NA|TRBJ1-2|TRBV4-1
TGCGCCAGCAGCCAGAGGGACAGCCCCAGGGACGGCTACACCTTC
CASSQRDSPRDGYTF
>NA|NA|TRBJ2-1|TRBV24-1
TGTGCCACTAGCTCCTACAATGAGCAGTTCTTC
CATSSYNEQFF
>TRBD1|NA|TRBJ1-5|TRBV2
TGTGCCAGCAGTGGACAGGGTTTTCAGCCCCAGCATTTT
CASSGQGFQPQHF
>TRBD1|few|TRBJ2-7|TRBV18
TGTGCCAGCTCACCCGGGACAGGTGCCTACGAGCAGTACTTC
CASSPGTGAYEQYF
>TRBD1|NA|TRBJ2-3|TRBV6-1
TGTGCCAGCAGTGAGTTTGGACAGGGAAGCACAGATACGCAGTATTTT
CASSEFGQGSTDTQYF
>TRBD2|few|TRBJ2-7|TRBV10-3
TGTGCCATCAGTAGACTAGCGGGAGGTAACTACGAGCAGTACTTC
CAISRLAGGNYEQYF
>TRBD1|NA|TRBJ2-7|TRBV6-5
TGTGCCAGCAGACTACCGGGACAGGCAGAAAAGCAGTACTTC
CASRLPGQAEKQYF
>TRBD2|NA|TRBJ2-1|TRBV7-2
TGTGCCAGCAGCTCTTTAGCGGGGTCCTACAATGAGCAGTTCTTC
CASSSLAGSYNEQFF
>TRBD1|NA|TRBJ1-1|TRBV19
TGTGCCAGTACGGACAGGGAAGCTTTCTTT
CASTDREAFF
>NA|NA|TRBJ2-7|TRBV24-1
TGTGCCACCAGTGCGGCAGGCCCCTACGAGCAGTACTTC
CATSAAGPYEQYF
>TRBD1|NA|TRBJ1-1|TRBV11-3
TGTGCCAGCAGCTTAGGCGGACAGGTGAACACTGAAGCTTTCTTT
CASSLGGQVNTEAFF
>TRBD1|NA|TRBJ1-3|TRBV6-5
TGTGCCAGCATCCCCGGGGGGACAGGGAGGAACACCATATATTTT
CASIPGGTGRNTIYF
>TRBD1|NA|TRBJ1-5|TRBV4-2
TGTGCCAGCAGCCAAGATCTACAGGGGGTGCGGCCCCAGCATTTT
CASSQDLQGVRPQHF
>NA|NA|TRBJ2-7|TRBV11-2
TGTGCCAGCAGCTTATCGGTTTACGAGCAGTACTTC
CASSLSVYEQYF
>NA|NA|TRBJ1-2|TRBV7-9
TGTGCCAGCAGTTCTATTCGTGTTGAAAACTATGGCTACACCTTC
CASSSIRVENYGYTF
>NA|few|TRBJ1-3|TRBV19
TGTGCCAGTAGTCCGACAGATTCTGGAAACACCATATATTTT
CASSPTDSGNTIYF
>TRBD2|NA|TRBJ2-5|TRBV5-4
TGTGCCAGCAGCGCCCTAGCGGGAGGCTACCAAGAGACCCAGTACTTC
CASSALAGGYQETQYF
>TRBD2|NA|TRBJ2-1|TRBV4-1
TGCGCCAGCAGCCATAATAGCGGGGCCTACAATGAGCAGTTCTTC
CASSHNSGAYNEQFF
>TRBD1|NA|TRBJ1-4|TRBV30
TGTGCCTGGAAGATGGGCAGGGGGTATGAAAAACTGTTTTTT
CAWKMGRGYEKLFF
>NA|NA|TRBJ1-5|TRBV5-1
TGCGCCAGCAGCTTGGGTTATAGCAATCAGCCCCAGCATTTT
CASSLGYSNQPQHF
>TRBD1|NA|TRBJ2-7|TRBV28
TGTGCCAGCGCACCACAGGGGGCACAGGGGGGATACGAGCAGTACTTC
CASAPQGAQGGYEQYF
>NA|NA|TRBJ1-1|TRBV19
TGTGCCAGTGGGCCCTCAGGTGATTTCTTT
CASGPSGDFF
>NA|NA|TRBJ2-7|TRBV28
TGTGCCAGCAGTATCGACACGCGGGGCTACGAGCAGTACTTC
CASSIDTRGYEQYF
>TRBD1|once|TRBJ2-1|TRBV29-1
TGCAGCGTTGTGGGGACAGGGGACAATGAGCAGTTCTTC
CSVVGTGDNEQFF
>NA|NA|TRBJ1-1|TRBV4-1
TGCGCCAGCAGCCAAGGGGCAGGGGCCCTGATGGTCACTGAAGCTTTCTTT
CASSQGAGALMVTEAFF
>NA|NA|TRBJ2-5|TRBV4-2
TGTGCCAGCAGCCAAGGGCCGCCGGGTGCAGAGACCCAGTACTTC
CASSQGPPGAETQYF
>TRBD2|NA|TRBJ2-3|TRBV4-2
TGTGCCAGCAGCCATGACCGAGCGGGAGGTAGCACAGATACGCAGTATTTT
CASSHDRAGGSTDTQYF
>TRBD1|few|TRBJ1-5|TRBV30
TGTGCCTGGAGTGGCCACGGGACAGCGAATCAGCCCCAGCATTTT
CAWSGHGTANQPQHF